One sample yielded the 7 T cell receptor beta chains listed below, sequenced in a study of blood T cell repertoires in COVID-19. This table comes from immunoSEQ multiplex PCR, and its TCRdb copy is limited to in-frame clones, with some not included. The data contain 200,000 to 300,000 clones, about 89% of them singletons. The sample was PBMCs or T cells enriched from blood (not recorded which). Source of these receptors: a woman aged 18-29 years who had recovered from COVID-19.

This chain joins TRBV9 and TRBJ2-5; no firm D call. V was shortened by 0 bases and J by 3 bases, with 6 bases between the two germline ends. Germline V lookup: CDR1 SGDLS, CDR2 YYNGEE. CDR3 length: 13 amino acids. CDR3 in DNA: TGTGCCAGCAGCGTAGGGGCAGAAGAGACCCAGTACTTC. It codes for CASSVGAEETQYF.

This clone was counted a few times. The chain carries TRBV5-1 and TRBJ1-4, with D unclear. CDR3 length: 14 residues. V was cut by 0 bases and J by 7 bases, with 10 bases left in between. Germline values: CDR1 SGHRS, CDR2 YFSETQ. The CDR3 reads CASSLGQIGEKLFF. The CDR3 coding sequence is TGCGCCAGCAGCTTGGGGCAGATTGGTGAAAAACTGTTTTTT.

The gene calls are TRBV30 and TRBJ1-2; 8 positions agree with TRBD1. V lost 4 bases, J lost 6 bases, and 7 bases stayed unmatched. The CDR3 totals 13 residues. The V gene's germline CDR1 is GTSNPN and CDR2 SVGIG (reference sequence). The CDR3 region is CAWNTGQGHGYTF. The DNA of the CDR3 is TGTGCCTGGAATACAGGACAGGGACATGGCTACACCTTC.

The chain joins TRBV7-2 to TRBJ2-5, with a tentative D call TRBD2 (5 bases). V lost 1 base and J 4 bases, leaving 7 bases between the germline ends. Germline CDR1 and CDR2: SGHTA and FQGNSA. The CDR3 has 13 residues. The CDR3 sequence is CASSLVGRETQYF. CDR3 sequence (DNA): TGTGCCAGCAGCTTAGTGGGGAGAGAGACCCAGTACTTC.

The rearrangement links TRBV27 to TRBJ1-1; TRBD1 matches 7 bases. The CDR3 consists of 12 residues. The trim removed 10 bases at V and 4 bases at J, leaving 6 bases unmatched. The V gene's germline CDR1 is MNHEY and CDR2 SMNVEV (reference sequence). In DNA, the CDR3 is TGTGCCACCCGACAGGGAAGCACTGAAGCTTTCTTT. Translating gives CATRQGSTEAFF.

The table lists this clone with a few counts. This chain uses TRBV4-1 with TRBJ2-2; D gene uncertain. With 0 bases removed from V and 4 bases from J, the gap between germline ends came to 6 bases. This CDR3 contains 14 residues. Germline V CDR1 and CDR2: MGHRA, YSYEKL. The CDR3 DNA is TGCGCCAGCAGCCAAGAGCGAGTCACCGGGGAGCTGTTTTTT. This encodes CASSQERVTGELFF.

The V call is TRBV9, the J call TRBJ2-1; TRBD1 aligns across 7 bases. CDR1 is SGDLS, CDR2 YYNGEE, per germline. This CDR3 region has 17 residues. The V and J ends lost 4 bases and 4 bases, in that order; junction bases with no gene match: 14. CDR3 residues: CASSTRPGTVEYNEQFF. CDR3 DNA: TGTGCCAGCAGCACCAGACCCGGGACAGTCGAATACAATGAGCAGTTCTTC.